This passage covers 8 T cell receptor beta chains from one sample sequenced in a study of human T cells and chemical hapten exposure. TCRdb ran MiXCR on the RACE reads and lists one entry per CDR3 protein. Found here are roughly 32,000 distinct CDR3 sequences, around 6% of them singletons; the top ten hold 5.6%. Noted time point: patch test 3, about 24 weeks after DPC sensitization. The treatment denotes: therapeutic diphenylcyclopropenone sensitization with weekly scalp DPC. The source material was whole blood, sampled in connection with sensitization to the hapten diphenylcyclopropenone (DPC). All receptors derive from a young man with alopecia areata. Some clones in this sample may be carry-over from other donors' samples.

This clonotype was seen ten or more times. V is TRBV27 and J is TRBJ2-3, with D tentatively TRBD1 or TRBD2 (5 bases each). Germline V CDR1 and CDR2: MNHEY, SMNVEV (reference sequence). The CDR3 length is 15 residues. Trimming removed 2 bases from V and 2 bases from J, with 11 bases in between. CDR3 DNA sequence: TGTGCCAGCAGTTTAGAGGGGTTAAACACAGATACGCAGTATTTT. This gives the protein CASSLEGLNTDTQYF.

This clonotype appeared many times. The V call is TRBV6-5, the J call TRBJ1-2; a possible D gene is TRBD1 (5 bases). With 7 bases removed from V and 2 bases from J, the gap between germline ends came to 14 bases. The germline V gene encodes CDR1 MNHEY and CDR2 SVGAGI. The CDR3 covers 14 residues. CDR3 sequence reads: CASKQIRGNYGYTF. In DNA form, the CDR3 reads TGTGCCAGCAAACAAATCCGGGGCAACTATGGCTACACCTTC.

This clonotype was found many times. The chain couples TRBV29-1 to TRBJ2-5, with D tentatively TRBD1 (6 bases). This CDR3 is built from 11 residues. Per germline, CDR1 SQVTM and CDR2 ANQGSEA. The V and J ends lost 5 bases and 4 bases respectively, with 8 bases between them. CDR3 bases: TGCAGCGTTACCAGGGGAGAGACCCAGTACTTC. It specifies CSVTRGETQYF.

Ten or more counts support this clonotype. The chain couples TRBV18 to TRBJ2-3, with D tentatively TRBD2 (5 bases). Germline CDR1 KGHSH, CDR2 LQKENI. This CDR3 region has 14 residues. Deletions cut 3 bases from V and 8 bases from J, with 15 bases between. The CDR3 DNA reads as TGTGCCAGCTCACCGGTCGAGGCCGAGGGTACGCAGTATTTT. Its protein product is CASSPVEAEGTQYF.

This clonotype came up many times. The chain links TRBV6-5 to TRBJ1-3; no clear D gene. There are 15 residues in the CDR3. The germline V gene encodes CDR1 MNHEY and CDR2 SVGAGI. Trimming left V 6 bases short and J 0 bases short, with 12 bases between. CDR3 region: CASRPSWSSGNTIYF. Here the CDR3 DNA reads TGTGCCAGCAGACCGAGCTGGAGCTCTGGAAACACCATATATTTT.

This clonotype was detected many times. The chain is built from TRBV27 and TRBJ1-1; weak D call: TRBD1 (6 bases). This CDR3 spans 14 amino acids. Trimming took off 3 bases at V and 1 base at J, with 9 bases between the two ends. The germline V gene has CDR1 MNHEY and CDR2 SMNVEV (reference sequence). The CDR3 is CASSFWGRNTEAFF. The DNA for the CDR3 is TGTGCCAGCAGTTTCTGGGGGCGGAACACTGAAGCTTTCTTT.

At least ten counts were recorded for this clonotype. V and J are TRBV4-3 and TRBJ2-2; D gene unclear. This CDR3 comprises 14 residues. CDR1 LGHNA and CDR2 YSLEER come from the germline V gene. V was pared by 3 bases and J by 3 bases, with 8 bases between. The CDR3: CASSHAEDTGELFF. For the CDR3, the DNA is TGCGCCAGCAGCCATGCAGAGGACACCGGGGAGCTGTTTTTT.

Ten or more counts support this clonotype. CDR3 amino acids: CASSLRHRGQPQHF. For the CDR3, the DNA is TGTGCCAGCAGTTTACGGCACAGGGGTCAGCCCCAGCATTTT. This sequence joins TRBV12-3 or TRBV12-4 and TRBJ1-5; 7 nucleotides agree with TRBD1. This CDR3 is 14 amino acids long. Trimming removed 2 bases from V and 6 bases from J; junction bases left unmatched: 4.